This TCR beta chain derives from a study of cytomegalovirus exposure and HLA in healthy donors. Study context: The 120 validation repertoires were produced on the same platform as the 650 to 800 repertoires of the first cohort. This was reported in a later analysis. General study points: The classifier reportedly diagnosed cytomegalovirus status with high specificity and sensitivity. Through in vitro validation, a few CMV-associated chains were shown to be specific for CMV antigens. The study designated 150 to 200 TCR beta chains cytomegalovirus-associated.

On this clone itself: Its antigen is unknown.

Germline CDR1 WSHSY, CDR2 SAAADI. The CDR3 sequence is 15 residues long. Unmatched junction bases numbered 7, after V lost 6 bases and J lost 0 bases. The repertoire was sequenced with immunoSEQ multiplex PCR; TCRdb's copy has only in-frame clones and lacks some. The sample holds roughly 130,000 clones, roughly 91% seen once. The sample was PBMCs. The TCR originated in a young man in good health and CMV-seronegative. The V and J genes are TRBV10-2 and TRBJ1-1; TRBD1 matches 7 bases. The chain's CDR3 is CASRLRTGLNTEAFF. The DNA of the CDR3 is TGCGCCAGCAGACTACGGACAGGTCTGAACACTGAAGCTTTCTTT.